The 14 T cell receptor beta chains listed next were all sequenced from one sample in a study of shared clonotypes between healthy human individuals. This table comes from immunoSEQ multiplex PCR, and its TCRdb copy is limited to in-frame clones, with some not included. The sample consists of roughly 1,100,000 clones, roughly 70% of them appearing once. Sequencing input: memory CD4+ T cells sorted from blood. Indicated subset: CD45RA-negative fraction. The source of these receptors is a man aged 18 to 30 in good health.

This clone was seen a handful of times. V usage is TRBV11-2 and J usage is TRBJ1-1; D not resolved. Germline V gene lookup returns CDR1 SGHAT and CDR2 FQNNGV. The CDR3 extends over 14 amino acids. Trimming took off 1 base at V and 1 base at J, with 7 bases between the two ends. DNA of the CDR3: TGTGCCAGCAGCTTAGGGTTTGGGAACACTGAAGCTTTCTTT. It codes for CASSLGFGNTEAFF.

This chain connects TRBV6-5 to TRBJ2-7; D may be TRBD2 (6 bases). Germline loops: CDR1 MNHEY, CDR2 SVGAGI. V dropped 0 bases and J dropped 9 bases, with 21 bases sitting between them. This CDR3 has 16 amino acids. The CDR3 is CASSYSGTAEPTRQYF. The CDR3 DNA sequence: TGTGCCAGCAGTTACTCGGGGACTGCCGAGCCTACGAGGCAGTACTTC.

The rearrangement uses TRBV10-3 and TRBJ2-2, with D perhaps TRBD1 (6 bases). Germline values: CDR1 ENHRY, CDR2 SYGVKD. The length of the CDR3 is 14 residues. With 10 bases removed from V and 4 bases from J, the gap between germline ends came to 16 bases. The CDR3 nucleotides are TGTGCCACGGGACAAGGGGCGGCCACCGGGGAGCTGTTTTTT. Amino acid sequence: CATGQGAATGELFF.

This clone was counted a few times. This chain's CDR3 is CASSSGGQARYEQYF. Here the CDR3 DNA reads TGTGCCAGCAGTTCCGGCGGACAGGCCCGTTACGAGCAGTACTTC. The J gene is TRBJ2-7, the V gene TRBV6-5; the match to TRBD1 covers 7 bases. The CDR3 contains 15 residues. The V segment lost 4 bases and the J segment 4 bases; nucleotides outside the gene matches: 10. The germline gives CDR1 MNHEY, CDR2 SVGAGI.

The chain joins TRBV2 to TRBJ2-7; D gene uncertain. Deletions cut 3 bases from V and 5 bases from J, with 8 bases between. The CDR3 runs 12 residues. Germline CDR1 reads SNHLY; CDR2 reads FYNNEI. This CDR3 reads CASSEGRNEQYF. Written as DNA, the CDR3 is TGTGCCAGCAGTGAGGGTAGAAACGAGCAGTACTTC. Using reference TRBV2 and TRBJ2-7 for the parts outside the CDR3, the full variable domain is EPEVTQTPSHQVTQMGQEVILRCVPISNHLYFYWYRQILGQKVEFLVSFYNNEISEKSEIFDDQFSVERPDGSNFTLKIRSTKLEDSAMYFCASSEGRNEQYFGPGTRLTVT.

This clone was counted only a few times. The chain uses TRBV29-1 and TRBJ1-2, with 7 bases identical to TRBD1. Germline CDR1 reads SQVTM; CDR2 reads ANQGSEA. Trimming at V came to 4 bases and at J to 2 bases, leaving 4 bases not matched to a gene. The CDR3 has 13 amino acids. CDR3 region: CSVAQGQNYGYTF. CDR3 in DNA: TGCAGCGTTGCACAGGGACAGAACTATGGCTACACCTTC.

On this clone itself: Other DNA sequences within the sample encode an identical CDR3. V and J are TRBV6-6 and TRBJ1-2; 8 bases are a match to TRBD1. The CDR3 spans 13 residues. The ends lost 6 bases at V and 5 bases at J; junction bases unmatched: 5. CDR1 is MNHNY, CDR2 SVGAGI, per germline (reference sequence). The CDR3, as DNA: TGTGCCAGCAGGCCCACAGGGGGTTATGGCTACACCTTC. Protein: CASRPTGGYGYTF.

The J gene is TRBJ2-3, the V gene TRBV5-1; a possible D gene is TRBD1 (5 bases). The length of the CDR3 is 15 residues. CDR1 and CDR2 from the germline V gene are SGHRS and YFSETQ. Trimming pared 0 bases from V and 6 bases from J, leaving 14 bases between. The chain's CDR3 is CASSLGGRERDTQYF. The CDR3 coding sequence is TGCGCCAGCAGCTTGGGAGGCAGGGAAAGGGATACGCAGTATTTT.

The chain carries TRBV7-6 and TRBJ2-5; D is undetermined. Germline CDR1 and CDR2: SGHVS and FNYEAQ. V was pared by 4 bases and J by 1 base, with 7 bases between. The CDR3 is made up of 13 amino acids. The DNA for the CDR3 is TGTGCCAGCAGCTCCTCGCCCCAAGAGACCCAGTACTTC. Encoded protein: CASSSSPQETQYF.

This clone has a handful of counts. J is TRBJ1-4 and V is TRBV18, with D unresolved. This CDR3 spans 14 amino acids. Germline CDR1 and CDR2: KGHSH and LQKENI. V lost 3 bases, J lost 7 bases, and 12 bases lay in between. CDR3 DNA sequence: TGTGCCAGCTCACCCATCGTGGGTGTTGAAAAACTGTTTTTT. Translating it yields CASSPIVGVEKLFF.

The chain joins TRBV30 to TRBJ1-2; a possible D gene is TRBD1 (6 bases). The V end was cut by 3 bases, the J end by 5 bases, with 13 bases between. Germline assignment: CDR1 GTSNPN and CDR2 SVGIG (reference sequence). The CDR3 is made up of 13 amino acids. The CDR3: CAWRIGGPYGYTF. The CDR3 coding sequence is TGTGCCTGGAGGATAGGGGGGCCTTATGGCTACACCTTC.

The V call is TRBV7-8, the J call TRBJ2-7; possible D gene TRBD2, 6 bases. The CDR3 sequence is 16 residues long. Germline loops: CDR1 SGHVS, CDR2 FQNEAQ. The ends were cut back, 1 base at V and 2 bases at J, with 15 bases in the middle. The CDR3 region is CASSLDQASAAYEQYF. CDR3 in DNA: TGTGCCAGCAGCTTAGATCAGGCTAGCGCCGCCTACGAGCAGTACTTC.

DNA for the CDR3: TGCGCCAGCAGTGAAACCCCGGACAGGAACACTGAAGCTTTCTTT. Translating gives CASSETPDRNTEAFF. The rearrangement links TRBV10-2 to TRBJ1-1, with D possibly being TRBD1 (6 bases). This CDR3 comprises 15 residues. V dropped 3 bases and J dropped 1 base, with 12 bases sitting between them. Germline V gene data show CDR1 as WSHSY and CDR2 as SAAADI.

This chain connects TRBV28 to TRBJ1-5; the D gene is possibly TRBD1 (6 bases). The CDR3 has 15 amino acids. With 6 bases removed from V and 2 bases from J, the gap between germline ends came to 14 bases. In germline, CDR1 is MDHEN, CDR2 SYDVKM. CDR3 in DNA: TGTGCCAGCAGCATGGGGGGGCCGGGCAATCAGCCCCAGCATTTT. This gives the protein CASSMGGPGNQPQHF.